The 4 T cell receptor beta chains below come from one sample, sequenced in a study of Ad26.COV2.S vaccination and SARS-CoV-2 variants. TCRdb keeps only in-frame clones here, not all; method: immunoSEQ multiplex PCR. The sample has 46,000 or so clones; 75% to 85% are singletons. The sequences come from peripheral blood, collected after recovery from COVID-19. The source of these receptors is a human donor who had recovered from COVID-19.

The count of this clone is one. V usage is TRBV30 and J usage is TRBJ1-1, with D hard to call. CDR1 is GTSNPN and CDR2 is SVGIG in the germline V gene (reference sequence). The CDR3 contains 11 residues. With 6 bases removed from V and 6 bases from J, the gap between germline ends came to 11 bases. The CDR3 spells CACRTESEAFF. The CDR3 DNA is TGTGCCTGTAGAACGGAGTCTGAAGCTTTCTTT.

CDR3 sequence reads: CASSLSAGVAKNIQYF. The CDR3 DNA follows: TGTGCCAGCAGCTTAAGTGCCGGGGTTGCCAAAAACATTCAGTACTTC. J is TRBJ2-4 and V is TRBV11-2; perhaps TRBD2 as D (5 bases). The V and J ends lost 2 bases and 1 base respectively, with 12 bases between them. This CDR3 is 16 amino acids long. The germline CDR1 and CDR2 sequences are SGHAT and FQNNGV.

The J gene is TRBJ1-6, the V gene TRBV19; D possibly corresponds to TRBD1 (5 bases). The V gene's germline CDR1 is LNHDA and CDR2 SQIVND (reference sequence). The CDR3 spans 16 residues. Trimming removed 1 base from V and 0 bases from J, with 7 bases in between. Here the CDR3 reads CASSIAGTSYNSPLHF. For the CDR3, the DNA is TGTGCCAGTAGTATAGCTGGGACCTCCTATAATTCACCCCTCCACTTT. Based on the CDR3 plus reference TRBV19 and TRBJ1-6, the full variable domain is DGGITQSPKYLFRKEGQNVTLSCEQNLNHDAMYWYRQDPGQGLRLIYYSQIVNDFQKGDIAEGYSVSREKKESFPLTVTSAQKNPTAFYLCASSIAGTSYNSPLHFGNGTRLTVT.

The rearrangement joins TRBV15 to TRBJ1-2, with 9 bases matching TRBD1. This CDR3 is built from 14 residues. Germline V gene data show CDR1 as LNHNV and CDR2 as YYDKDF (reference sequence). The V gene end was trimmed by 5 bases and the J gene end by 6 bases; junction bases not matched to a gene: 7. The CDR3 sequence is CATSRGDRADGYTF. Here the CDR3 DNA reads TGTGCCACCAGCCGAGGGGACAGGGCGGATGGCTACACCTTC.